These 15 T cell receptor beta chains came from one sample sequenced in a study of blood T cell repertoires in COVID-19. Some clones are missing from TCRdb's copy, which holds only in-frame ones; the method was immunoSEQ multiplex PCR. This repertoire shows roughly 200,000 clones, 87% found once; its top ten account for over 9.5%. Sequenced sample: peripheral blood. The receptors originated from a woman in her late teens or twenties who had recovered from COVID-19.

The chain employs TRBV5-1 and TRBJ2-3; 9 bases agree with TRBD1. The CDR3 extends over 15 amino acids. With 4 bases clipped from V and 2 bases from J, the junction kept 5 bases outside the gene matches. Germline CDR1 is SGHRS and CDR2 is YFSETQ. The DNA for the CDR3 is TGCGCCAGCAGCCCTCGGACAGGGGCCACAGATACGCAGTATTTT. Translated, it gives CASSPRTGATDTQYF.

This clone showed up many times. The chain couples TRBV18 to TRBJ1-1; D is perhaps TRBD1 (6 bases). V lost 6 bases to trimming and J lost 1 base, with 18 bases between them. CDR1 is KGHSH, CDR2 LQKENI, per germline. The CDR3 is made up of 16 amino acids. This CDR3 reads CASSEGGAGPNTEAFF. Written as DNA, the CDR3 is TGTGCCAGCTCCGAAGGGGGGGCGGGGCCGAACACTGAAGCTTTCTTT.

The chain carries TRBV6-5 and TRBJ2-5; 9 nucleotides agree with TRBD2. The CDR3 extends over 16 amino acids. Germline lookup yields CDR1 MNHEY and CDR2 SVGAGI. The V segment lost 2 bases and the J segment 1 base; nucleotides outside the gene matches: 5. The chain's CDR3 is CASSYPTTSGQETQYF. The CDR3 bases are TGTGCCAGCAGTTACCCCACGACTAGCGGCCAAGAGACCCAGTACTTC.

J is TRBJ1-3 and V is TRBV5-1; D is uncertain. The CDR3 has 17 residues. Trimming cost V 0 bases and J 0 bases, with 13 bases left between them. The germline gives CDR1 SGHRS, CDR2 YFSETQ. The CDR3 nucleotides read TGCGCCAGCAGCTTGGTAAAGCTCAGACACTCTGGAAACACCATATATTTT. Protein sequence: CASSLVKLRHSGNTIYF.

The V and J genes are TRBV19 and TRBJ1-6; D ambiguous. CDR1 and CDR2 (germline): LNHDA, SQIVND (reference sequence). Trimming left V 8 bases short and J 10 bases short, with 12 bases between. The CDR3 consists of 12 residues. The CDR3 loop reads CASASGVSPLHF. The CDR3 coding sequence is TGTGCCAGTGCCTCCGGGGTATCACCCCTCCACTTT.

The CDR3, as DNA: TGTGCCAGCAGCCCTGGGACTAGCGGGACCTACGAGCAGTACTTC. This encodes CASSPGTSGTYEQYF. The rearrangement joins TRBV7-3 to TRBJ2-7; 13 nucleotides match TRBD2. CDR3 length: 15 residues. The V and J ends lost 5 bases and 2 bases, in that order; junction bases with no gene match: 3. The germline V gene has CDR1 SGHTA and CDR2 FQGTGA.

The chain couples TRBV13 to TRBJ2-7; D gene ambiguous. V was trimmed by 1 base and J by 6 bases, leaving 4 bases between them. The CDR3 consists of 11 residues. Germline CDR1 and CDR2: PRHDT and FYEKMQ (reference sequence). The CDR3 region has the DNA TGTGCCAGCAGCTTAGTGGCCGAGCAGTACTTC. Translating it yields CASSLVAEQYF.

The chain carries TRBV7-3 and TRBJ2-5; 9 positions agree with TRBD1. Germline V gives CDR1 SGHTA, CDR2 FQGTGA. After removal of 3 bases from V and 4 bases from J, the junction contained 0 bases not matched to a gene. The CDR3 loop spans 13 amino acids. The CDR3 spells CASSLDRGETQYF. The CDR3 DNA sequence: TGTGCCAGCAGCTTGGACAGGGGAGAGACCCAGTACTTC.

This sequence joins TRBV5-5 and TRBJ1-1; 7 positions match TRBD1. Trimming at V came to 2 bases and at J to 8 bases, leaving 3 bases not matched to a gene. Germline lookup yields CDR1 SGHKS and CDR2 YYEKEE (reference sequence). The CDR3 is 12 amino acids. Written as DNA, the CDR3 is TGTGCCAGCAGCTTTACAGGGGAGGAAGCTTTCTTT. This translates into CASSFTGEEAFF.

The chain joins TRBV7-8 to TRBJ2-7; D is unclear. V gave up 10 bases and J gave up 6 bases, with 22 bases separating them. Germline lookup yields CDR1 SGHVS and CDR2 FQNEAQ. The CDR3 is made up of 14 amino acids. CDR3 in amino acids: CATTTVNPFSEQYF. In nucleotides, the CDR3 is TGTGCCACCACTACCGTAAACCCTTTCTCCGAGCAGTACTTC.

This clone has a handful of counts. V is TRBV4-3 and J is TRBJ1-2; 9 bases are shared with TRBD1. CDR1 is LGHNA and CDR2 is YSLEER in the germline V gene. With V trimmed by 0 bases and J by 3 bases, 11 bases remained unmatched. This CDR3 has 18 residues. CDR3 DNA sequence: TGCGCCAGCAGCCAAGATCCTGGGACAGGGCCTCTTGACTATGGCTACACCTTC. Residues: CASSQDPGTGPLDYGYTF.

V gene TRBV7-9 combines with J gene TRBJ2-1, with D possibly matching TRBD2 (6 bases). Trimming cost V 6 bases and J 0 bases, with 15 bases left between them. The V gene's germline CDR1 is SEHNR and CDR2 FQNEAQ (reference sequence). The CDR3 contains 16 residues. CDR3 loop: CASSSKAGRSYNEQFF. In nucleotides, the CDR3 is TGTGCCAGCAGTTCAAAGGCGGGACGCTCCTACAATGAGCAGTTCTTC. Full variable domain (remainder filled in from reference TRBV7-9 and TRBJ2-1): DTGVSQNPRHKITKRGQNVTFRCDPISEHNRLYWYRQTLGQGPEFLTYFQNEAQLEKSRLLSDRFSAERPKGSFSTLEIQRTEQGDSAMYLCASSSKAGRSYNEQFFGPGTRLTVL.

The J gene is TRBJ2-1, the V gene TRBV19; perhaps TRBD2 as D (6 bases). The CDR3 is 16 amino acids. Germline V gives CDR1 LNHDA, CDR2 SQIVND (reference sequence). Between the trimmed V and J ends, which lost 10 bases and 0 bases, there was a span of 19 bases. The CDR3 DNA is TGTGCCACCACCGAACTTGGGGGGAGCTCCTACAATGAGCAGTTCTTC. Protein: CATTELGGSSYNEQFF. Based on the CDR3 plus reference TRBV19 and TRBJ2-1, the full variable domain is DGGITQSPKYLFRKEGQNVTLSCEQNLNHDAMYWYRQDPGQGLRLIYYSQIVNDFQKGDIAEGYSVSREKKESFPLTVTSAQKNPTAFYLCATTELGGSSYNEQFFGPGTRLTVL.

This chain joins TRBV5-1 and TRBJ2-2; 7 bases map to TRBD1. The CDR3 length is 15 residues. CDR1 is SGHRS and CDR2 is YFSETQ in the germline V gene. J was trimmed by 4 bases and V by 3 bases; bases with no gene match: 6. Written as DNA, the CDR3 is TGCGCCAGCAGCTCTCGGACAGGTAGCACCGGGGAGCTGTTTTTT. It is translated as CASSSRTGSTGELFF.

The J gene is TRBJ2-3, the V gene TRBV21-1; the D segment call TRBD2 is taken from the table without a DNA check. TRBV21-1 is classified as a pseudogene. The CDR3 is 13 residues long. The chain's CDR3 is CASSSGGTDTQYF. DNA of the CDR3: TGTGCCAGCAGCTCGGGGGGCACAGATACGCAGTATTTT.